The 11 T cell receptor beta chains below come from one sample, sequenced in a study of shared clonotypes between healthy human individuals. Repertoires were generated with immunoSEQ multiplex PCR, while TCRdb's copy carries only in-frame clones and drops some. The sample has a few million clones; 90% to 97% are singletons. Source material: naive CD4+ T cells sorted from blood. Subset: CD45RA+ positively selected. Receptors were obtained from a man aged 18 to 30 in good health.

The chain is built from TRBV19 and TRBJ1-2; TRBD1 matches 8 bases. Germline CDR1 and CDR2: LNHDA and SQIVND (reference sequence). The V and J ends lost 5 bases and 4 bases, in that order; junction bases with no gene match: 9. This CDR3 is built from 15 residues. This CDR3 is CASSAWDRKSYGYTF. CDR3 bases: TGTGCCAGTAGTGCCTGGGACAGGAAGTCCTATGGCTACACCTTC.

The gene calls are TRBV9 and TRBJ2-3; D possibly corresponds to TRBD1 (6 bases). The CDR3 consists of 17 residues. With 1 base removed from V and 0 bases from J, the gap between germline ends came to 15 bases. From germline, CDR1 is SGDLS and CDR2 YYNGEE. CDR3 nucleotides: TGTGCCAGCAGCGTAACCGCCGGGACATCTAGCACAGATACGCAGTATTTT. Translation gives CASSVTAGTSSTDTQYF.

CDR3 protein: CATLAGQGLGELFF. The CDR3 bases are TGTGCCACCCTGGCGGGACAGGGCCTCGGGGAGCTGTTTTTT. The V call is TRBV10-3, the J call TRBJ2-2; 9 nucleotides agree with TRBD1. CDR3 length: 14 amino acids. The germline gives CDR1 ENHRY, CDR2 SYGVKD. The V and J ends lost 10 bases and 7 bases, in that order; junction bases with no gene match: 10.

V and J are TRBV4-3 and TRBJ1-4; no clear D gene. Trimming took 1 base from V and 3 from J, leaving 9 bases between them. From germline, CDR1 is LGHNA and CDR2 YSLEER. CDR3 length equals 15 residues. This CDR3 is CASSQGESSNEKLFF. The CDR3 nucleotides read TGCGCCAGCAGCCAAGGGGAGTCCTCTAATGAAAAACTGTTTTTT.

The chain is built from TRBV21-1 and TRBJ2-5; the DNA was not compared with TRBD2, the D call given in the table. TRBV21-1 is a listed pseudogene. This CDR3 region has 16 residues. The CDR3 DNA sequence: TGTGCCAGCAGCAAAGTGGAGGGAGGAGGGCAAGAGACCCAGTACTTC. Translation: CASSKVEGGGQETQYF.

In its sample, this clone was seen once. Its ends do not fully match the called genes, so a read error is possible. The chain carries TRBV6-6 and TRBJ2-7; TRBD1 agrees at 9 bases. CDR1 and CDR2 (germline): MNHNY, SVGAGI (reference sequence). This CDR3 region has 15 residues. CDR3 in amino acids: CASGYVQGANYEQYF. Here the CDR3 DNA reads TGTGCCAGCGGTTATGTACAGGGGGCCAACTACGAGCAGTACTTC.

A word on this clone: The same CDR3 arises from other DNA sequences in this sample as well. This chain uses TRBV28 with TRBJ2-7; D unclear. Germline CDR1 MDHEN, CDR2 SYDVKM. CDR3 length equals 10 residues. The ends were cut back, 8 bases at V and 4 bases at J, with 6 bases in the middle. The CDR3 reads CASGPYEQYF. As DNA, the CDR3 is TGTGCCAGCGGTCCATACGAGCAGTACTTC.

To note about this clone: Other nucleotide sequences from this sample produce the same CDR3. This chain uses TRBV18 with TRBJ1-2; 9 bases are shared with TRBD1. Unmatched junction bases numbered 2, after V lost 3 bases and J lost 6 bases. This CDR3 is built from 13 residues. Germline lookup yields CDR1 KGHSH and CDR2 LQKENI. The CDR3 DNA sequence: TGTGCCAGCTCACCTAGACAGGGGGATGGCTACACCTTC. Translating gives CASSPRQGDGYTF.

As for this clone: One end of the junction varies from germline; a read error may be responsible. V usage is TRBV10-3 and J usage is TRBJ2-7; TRBD1 agrees at 8 bases. The CDR3 runs to 12 residues. Germline V gives CDR1 ENHRY, CDR2 SYGVKD. CDR3 region: CAISELGTGSSF. CDR3 DNA: TGTGCCATCAGTGAGCTAGGGACAGGCTCGAGCTTC.

The chain recombines TRBV19 with TRBJ2-7, with TRBD1 matching over 9 bases. CDR1 is LNHDA, CDR2 SQIVND, per germline (reference sequence). The CDR3 length is 16 residues. V lost 5 bases and J lost 4; bases outside the gene matches: 12. The CDR3 loop is CASSAAAETGGYEQYF. Here the CDR3 DNA reads TGTGCCAGTAGTGCCGCTGCTGAGACAGGGGGATACGAGCAGTACTTC.

The V gene is TRBV5-1, the J gene TRBJ2-7; 12 nucleotides line up with TRBD2. CDR3 length equals 15 residues. CDR1 is SGHRS and CDR2 is YFSETQ in the germline V gene. V shed 3 bases, J shed 2 bases, and the junction held 3 bases outside the gene matches. The CDR3 region has the DNA TGCGCCAGCAGCTCGACTAGCGGGAGTACCTACGAGCAGTACTTC. This gives the protein CASSSTSGSTYEQYF. Supplemented by reference TRBV5-1 and TRBJ2-7, the full variable domain reads KAGVTQTPRYLIKTRGQQVTLSCSPISGHRSVSWYQQTPGQGLQFLFEYFSETQRNKGNFPGRFSGRQFSNSRSEMNVSTLELGDSALYLCASSSTSGSTYEQYFGPGTRLTVT.